The rows below give T cell receptor beta chains drawn from one sample of a study of T cell repertoires in cytomegalovirus infection. Each CDR3 protein is one row after TCRdb ran MiXCR on the reads. The data hold 450,000 to 600,000 distinct CDR3 sequences, with roughly a third observed a single time. These receptors lack a known antigen. Sequencing used cultured PBMCs, obtained from culture after CMV antigen stimulation. Source of these receptors: a human donor in good health (CMV status not recorded). Some clones in this sample may be carry-over from other donors' samples. CDR3s include the opening cysteine and the closing phenylalanine or tryptophan. Each record gives: clone size, V gene, D gene, J gene, CDR3 protein, CDR3 DNA. The D gene is left open where the match is weak. Clone sizes are given selectively: once, few, many, or a class where the clone is expanded.

many,TRBV7-8,NA,TRBJ2-3,CASSLERNILTDTQYF,TGTGCCAGCAGCTTGGAGCGGAATATTCTTACAGATACGCAGTATTTT
once,TRBV12-3/TRBV12-4,TRBD2,TRBJ2-3,CASRLAGRSRDTQYF,TGTGCCAGTCGTCTAGCGGGAAGGTCGAGAGATACGCAGTATTTT
few,TRBV6-6,NA,TRBJ1-2,CASSYSRADYGYTF,TGTGCCAGCAGTTACTCGCGGGCAGATTATGGCTACACCTTC
NA,TRBV15,NA,TRBJ1-4,CATSREANEKLFF,TGTGCCACCAGCAGAGAAGCTAATGAAAAACTGTTTTTT
few,TRBV11-2,NA,TRBJ2-1,CASSLDVGNEQFF,TGTGCCAGCAGCTTAGATGTCGGGAATGAGCAGTTCTTC
few,TRBV7-2,NA,TRBJ2-2,CASSIYRVGITGELFF,TGTGCCAGCAGCATTTACAGGGTCGGTATCACCGGGGAGCTGTTTTTT
many,TRBV29-1,TRBD2,TRBJ2-1,CSVDSGGTNEQFF,TGCAGCGTTGATTCGGGAGGGACCAATGAGCAGTTCTTC
NA,TRBV6-4,TRBD2,TRBJ2-3,CASTETSGSRADTQYF,TGTGCCAGCACTGAGACTAGCGGGAGTAGGGCAGATACGCAGTATTTT
few,TRBV7-2,TRBD1,TRBJ2-7,CASSEGTVPLEQYF,TGTGCCAGCAGCGAGGGGACAGTCCCTCTGGAGCAGTACTTC
NA,TRBV7-2,TRBD2,TRBJ2-3,CASSLVGVMAGGRTQYF,TGTGCCAGCAGCTTAGTGGGGGTGATGGCGGGAGGAAGAACGCAGTATTTT
NA,TRBV6-5,TRBD1,TRBJ2-7,CASSEQGVGEQYF,TGTGCCAGCAGTGAACAGGGGGTAGGCGAGCAGTACTTC
many,TRBV28,TRBD2,TRBJ2-1,CASGFVGLAGYNEQFF,TGTGCCAGCGGTTTTGTAGGGCTAGCGGGTTACAATGAGCAGTTCTTC
few,TRBV18,NA,TRBJ1-5,CASSATDLSNQPQHF,TGTGCCAGCTCCGCGACAGACCTTAGCAATCAGCCCCAGCATTTT
NA,TRBV7-9,TRBD1,TRBJ1-1,CASSFRETGGRSTEAFF,TGTGCCAGCAGCTTCCGAGAGACAGGGGGCAGGAGCACTGAAGCTTTCTTT
NA,TRBV5-6,NA,TRBJ2-1,CASSFVREAYNEQFF,TGTGCCAGCAGCTTTGTGCGGGAAGCCTACAATGAGCAGTTCTTC
few,TRBV4-1,NA,TRBJ2-2,CASSQGRLVPGLAGELFF,TGCGCCAGCAGCCAAGGGAGACTAGTCCCTGGCCTCGCCGGGGAGCTGTTTTTT
few,TRBV7-2,TRBD2,TRBJ2-7,CASSWTSGGYEQYF,TGTGCCAGCAGCTGGACTAGCGGGGGCTACGAGCAGTACTTC
few,TRBV7-2,NA,TRBJ2-7,CASSLGGRPEQYF,TGTGCCAGCAGCTTAGGAGGACGCCCGGAGCAGTACTTC
many,TRBV7-2,NA,TRBJ1-1,CASSLGPGRYTEAFF,TGTGCCAGCAGCTTAGGGCCGGGGAGGTACACTGAAGCTTTCTTT
NA,TRBV6-5,TRBD2,TRBJ2-3,CASSYSSILGIAGGGDTQYF,TGTGCCAGCAGTTACTCTTCAATTCTTGGGATAGCGGGGGGAGGGGATACGCAGTATTTT
NA,TRBV10-3,TRBD1,TRBJ1-1,CAISGWGQSKEEAFF,TGTGCCATCAGTGGATGGGGACAGAGCAAGGAGGAAGCTTTCTTT
NA,TRBV28,TRBD2,TRBJ2-3,CASSLPLAGGGDTQYF,TGTGCCAGCAGTTTACCCCTAGCGGGAGGAGGCGATACGCAGTATTTT
NA,TRBV24-1,TRBD1,TRBJ1-5,CATSDLITGASINQPQHF,TGTGCCACCAGTGATTTGATCACAGGGGCTAGCATAAATCAGCCCCAGCATTTT
NA,TRBV7-9,NA,TRBJ2-3,CASMGRGGTDTQYF,TGTGCCAGCATGGGAAGGGGGGGCACAGATACGCAGTATTTT
NA,TRBV4-1,NA,TRBJ1-3,CASTRELSGNTIYF,TGCGCCAGCACCAGGGAATTATCGGGAAACACCATATATTTT
NA,TRBV6-5,TRBD2,TRBJ2-5,CASKLSGRGQETQYF,TGTGCCAGCAAACTTAGCGGGAGAGGCCAAGAGACCCAGTACTTC
NA,TRBV2,NA,TRBJ1-1,CASSIQGANTEAFF,TGTGCCAGCAGTATACAGGGAGCGAACACTGAAGCTTTCTTT
NA,TRBV18,NA,TRBJ2-1,CASSPLQQVHNEQFF,TGTGCCAGCTCACCACTCCAGCAAGTCCACAATGAGCAGTTCTTC
many,TRBV18,TRBD2,TRBJ2-1,CASSPSSGGSSYNEQFF,TGTGCCAGCTCACCTAGTAGCGGGGGGAGCTCCTACAATGAGCAGTTCTTC
many,TRBV7-8,NA,TRBJ2-1,CASSLAGGYNEQFF,TGTGCCAGCAGCTTAGCGGGCGGCTACAATGAGCAGTTCTTC